A selection of T cell receptor beta chains follows, all from one sample in a study of identifying expanded T cells in peripheral blood. The table came from immunoSEQ multiplex PCR; TCRdb's copy has only in-frame clones and leaves some out. The table shows roughly 75,000 clones, with roughly 90% occurring only once. Source material: blood. These receptors were taken from a person between 18 and 69 years old in good health. CDR3s leave out the opening cysteine and the closing phenylalanine or tryptophan. Each record gives: clone size, V gene, D gene, J gene, CDR3 protein. The D gene is left open where the match is weak. A clone size is listed for some rows: how often the clone was seen (once, few, many), or a class if it is expanded.

.,TRBV11-3,.,TRBJ2-2,ASSLERVAGELF
.,TRBV7-6,.,TRBJ2-5,ASSLSAGPQETQY
.,TRBV30,TRBD1,TRBJ2-7,AWRDRLGTGQYEQY
.,TRBV6-6,.,TRBJ1-5,ASSRAMNQPQH
.,TRBV5-1,TRBD2,TRBJ2-1,ASSLTSGSSYNEQF
.,TRBV28,.,TRBJ1-4,ASSLPGQLF
few,TRBV28,TRBD2,TRBJ2-3,ASSFWDYRYADTQY
.,TRBV5-1,.,TRBJ2-1,ASSLSGIDEQF
once,TRBV6-6,TRBD2,TRBJ2-1,AIIAGDSSYNEQF
.,TRBV6-6,.,TRBJ1-2,AITTGTLNYGYT
.,TRBV7-2,.,TRBJ2-7,ASTLPTDSYEQY
once,TRBV5-4,TRBD2,TRBJ2-3,ASSSLAGDTQY